The present T cell receptor (beta chain) was sequenced within a study of T cells after yellow fever vaccination. Study findings and constraints: Weaker overall, the secondary response nonetheless peaked faster (day 5 versus 15). Researchers cautioned that FACS-sorted repertoires could harbor abundant clonotypes contaminating from the bulk population. Post-booster repertoires again held most primary-vaccination clones (about 96% CD4, around 90% CD8).

In the case of this clonotype: Its antigen remains unknown.

UMIs were added to TCR cDNA along with a universal primer site when it was made by 5'RACE template switching. TCRdb ran MiXCR on the 5' RACE reads and lists one entry per CDR3 protein. The repertoire consists of approximately 450,000 distinct CDR3 sequences, with about 19% occurring once and the leading ten covering around 17%. The TCR comes from a man in his late teens or twenties who received the YFV17D yellow fever vaccine. Specimen: PBMCs, collected before the yellow fever booster vaccination.

The CDR3 here is CASSFNLGLYNEQFF. The CDR3, as DNA: TGTGCCAGCAGCTTTAACCTGGGACTATACAATGAGCAGTTCTTC. The chain joins TRBV7-3 to TRBJ2-1; TRBD2 aligns across 7 bases. The J segment lost 4 bases and the V segment lost 3 bases, leaving 6 bases of the junction unmatched. Looked up from germline, CDR1 is SGHTA and CDR2 is FQGTGA. CDR3 size: 15 residues.